This entry lists 13 T cell receptor beta chains sequenced from one sample in a study of blood T cell repertoires in COVID-19. Libraries were prepared by immunoSEQ multiplex PCR; TCRdb keeps only in-frame clonotypes and omits some of them. The sample carries over 250,000 clones, approximately 90% recorded once. The source material was peripheral blood. The origin of the receptors is a woman in her fifties or sixties with COVID-19, enrolled during active disease.

This chain joins TRBV5-1 and TRBJ1-1; 10 nucleotides match TRBD1. The V gene end was trimmed by 3 bases and the J gene end by 6 bases; junction bases not matched to a gene: 2. This CDR3 is 13 amino acids long. Germline CDR1 is SGHRS and CDR2 is YFSETQ. CDR3 nucleotides: TGCGCCAGCAGCTGGGACAGGGGCCCTGAAGCTTTCTTT. The encoded protein is CASSWDRGPEAFF. The entire variable domain, with the rest obtained from reference TRBV5-1 and TRBJ1-1, is as follows: KAGVTQTPRYLIKTRGQQVTLSCSPISGHRSVSWYQQTPGQGLQFLFEYFSETQRNKGNFPGRFSGRQFSNSRSEMNVSTLELGDSALYLCASSWDRGPEAFFGQGTRLTVV.

The CDR3 DNA is TGTGCCAGCAGCTCAATTCACAATGAGCAGTTCTTC. This translates into CASSSIHNEQFF. The J gene is TRBJ2-1, the V gene TRBV7-2; D uncertain. The V end was cut by 4 bases, the J end by 5 bases, with 6 bases between. The germline V gene has CDR1 SGHTA and CDR2 FQGNSA. The length of the CDR3 is 12 residues.

This clone appeared once. The chain is built from TRBV28 and TRBJ2-6; TRBD1 agrees at 9 bases. This CDR3 region has 17 residues. Germline CDR1 MDHEN, CDR2 SYDVKM. V dropped 4 bases and J dropped 0; count of bases not matched to a gene: 4. CDR3 in DNA: TGTGCCAGCAGTTCCGGGACAGGGCCCTCTGGGGCCAACGTCCTGACTTTC. As protein: CASSSGTGPSGANVLTF.

The rearrangement links TRBV27 to TRBJ2-7; TRBD2 matches 12 bases. Germline-derived CDR1 and CDR2 are MNHEY and SMNVEV (reference sequence). Trimming removed 6 bases from V and 3 bases from J; junction bases left unmatched: 6. This CDR3 has 15 residues. The DNA of the CDR3 is TGTGCCAGCAGCACCCGACTAGCGGGAGTCTACGAGCAGTACTTC. This encodes CASSTRLAGVYEQYF.

As DNA, the CDR3 is TGTGCCAGCTCACCATACTGGACAGGGTTTACTGAAGCTTTCTTT. Encoded protein: CASSPYWTGFTEAFF. The gene calls are TRBV18 and TRBJ1-1, with 8 bases that match TRBD1. Germline CDR1 reads KGHSH; CDR2 reads LQKENI. V gave up 2 bases and J gave up 5 bases; unmatched junction bases: 7. The CDR3 contains 15 residues.

The V gene is TRBV27, the J gene TRBJ1-1; no clear D. CDR1 MNHEY and CDR2 SMNVEV come from the germline V gene (reference sequence). The CDR3 covers 14 residues. Trimming removed 5 bases from V and 6 bases from J, with 16 bases in between. Here the CDR3 DNA reads TGTGCCAGCAGTCCTCAAGACCCGAGGGCTGAAGCTTTCTTT. This gives the protein CASSPQDPRAEAFF.

The gene calls are TRBV5-6 and TRBJ1-5, with TRBD1 identical over 8 bases. The germline V gene has CDR1 SGHDT and CDR2 YYEEEE. Trimming at V came to 7 bases and at J to 7 bases, leaving 22 bases not matched to a gene. The CDR3 spans 18 residues. In DNA, the CDR3 is TGTGCCAGCCTCACACAGAATATGGACAGGGCTGTCAAACAGCCCCAGCATTTT. This codes for CASLTQNMDRAVKQPQHF.

The genes are TRBV5-1 and TRBJ1-2; possible D gene TRBD1, 6 bases. Germline values: CDR1 SGHRS, CDR2 YFSETQ. The V gene lost 1 base and the J gene lost 9 bases, with 16 bases spanning the gap. CDR3 size: 14 residues. Here the CDR3 reads CASSLWTDAERYTF. The CDR3 DNA is TGCGCCAGCAGCTTGTGGACAGACGCGGAGCGCTACACCTTC.

The genes are TRBV5-1 and TRBJ2-7, with D possibly TRBD1 on 6 matching bases. There are 14 residues in the CDR3. Germline loops: CDR1 SGHRS, CDR2 YFSETQ. Trimming removed 4 bases at V and 2 bases at J, with 13 bases between. The CDR3 loop is CASSLERGTYEQYF. CDR3 DNA sequence: TGCGCCAGCAGCCTTGAAAGGGGGACCTACGAGCAGTACTTC.

The chain recombines TRBV5-1 with TRBJ2-7; 9 bases line up with TRBD1. Germline V gives CDR1 SGHRS, CDR2 YFSETQ. Losses at the gene ends were 5 bases for V and 2 bases for J; bases not matched to a gene: 20. The CDR3 has 19 amino acids. CDR3: CASRLGSVGIRDRAYEQYF. The CDR3 DNA reads as TGCGCCAGCAGGTTAGGGAGCGTAGGGATTCGGGACAGGGCCTACGAGCAGTACTTC.

CDR3: CASSSSLASSSYEQYF. The CDR3 region has the DNA TGTGCCAGCAGCTCCTCCCTAGCGTCTAGCTCCTACGAGCAGTACTTC. The chain links TRBV5-4 to TRBJ2-7, with a possible D match to TRBD2 (6 bases). Germline V gives CDR1 SGHNT, CDR2 YYREEE (reference sequence). This CDR3 comprises 16 residues. V was clipped by 3 bases and J by 0 bases, with 16 bases between them. Variable domain in full (rest from reference TRBV5-4 and TRBJ2-7): ETGVTQSPTHLIKTRGQQVTLRCSSQSGHNTVSWYQQALGQGPQFIFQYYREEENGRGNFPPRFSGLQFPNYSSELNVNALELDDSALYLCASSSSLASSSYEQYFGPGTRLTVT.

The rearrangement links TRBV4-3 to TRBJ1-2; no firm D call. CDR1 and CDR2 from the germline V gene are LGHNA and YSLEER. This CDR3 comprises 14 residues. V lost 4 bases, J lost 4 bases, and 13 bases lay in between. The CDR3 coding sequence is TGCGCCAGCAGCCTAGTACTTAACAGCTATGGCTACACCTTC. As protein: CASSLVLNSYGYTF.

This chain links TRBV9 with TRBJ2-2; 9 positions agree with TRBD2. Looked up from germline, CDR1 is SGDLS and CDR2 is YYNGEE. Trimming at V came to 5 bases and at J to 6 bases, leaving 8 bases not matched to a gene. The CDR3 runs 15 residues. The CDR3 loop is CASSGPGGRAGELFF. CDR3 nucleotide sequence: TGTGCCAGCAGTGGTCCGGGCGGGAGGGCCGGGGAGCTGTTTTTT.